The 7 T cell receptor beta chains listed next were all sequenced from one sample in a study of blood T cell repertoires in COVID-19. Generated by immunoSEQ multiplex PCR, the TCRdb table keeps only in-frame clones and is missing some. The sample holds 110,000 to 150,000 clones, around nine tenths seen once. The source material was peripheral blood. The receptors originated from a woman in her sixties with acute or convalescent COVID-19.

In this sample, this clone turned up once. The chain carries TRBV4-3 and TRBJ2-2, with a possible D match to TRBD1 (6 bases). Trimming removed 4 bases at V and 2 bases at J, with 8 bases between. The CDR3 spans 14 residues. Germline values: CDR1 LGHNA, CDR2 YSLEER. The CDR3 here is CASSRDINTGELFF. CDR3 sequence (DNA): TGCGCCAGCAGCCGGGACATTAACACCGGGGAGCTGTTTTTT.

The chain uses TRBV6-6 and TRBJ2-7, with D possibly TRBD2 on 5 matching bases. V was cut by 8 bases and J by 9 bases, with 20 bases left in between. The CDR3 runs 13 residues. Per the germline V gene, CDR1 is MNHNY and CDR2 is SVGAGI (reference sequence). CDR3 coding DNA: TGTGCCAGCTCCCAAACTAGGGCGGGCGGGCAGTACTTC. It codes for CASSQTRAGGQYF.

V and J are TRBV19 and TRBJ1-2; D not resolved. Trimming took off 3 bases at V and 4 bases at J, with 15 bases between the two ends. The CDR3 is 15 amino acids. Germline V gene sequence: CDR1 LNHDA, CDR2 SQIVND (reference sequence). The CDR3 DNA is TGTGCCAGTAGTATGGGCAGCCCAATCTTCTATGGCTACACCTTC. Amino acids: CASSMGSPIFYGYTF.

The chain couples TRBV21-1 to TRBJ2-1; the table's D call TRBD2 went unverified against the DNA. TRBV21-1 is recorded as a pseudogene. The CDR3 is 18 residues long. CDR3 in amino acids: CASSKGWTSGGSDNEQFF. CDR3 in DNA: TGTGCCAGCAGCAAAGGGTGGACTAGCGGGGGGTCGGACAATGAGCAGTTCTTC.

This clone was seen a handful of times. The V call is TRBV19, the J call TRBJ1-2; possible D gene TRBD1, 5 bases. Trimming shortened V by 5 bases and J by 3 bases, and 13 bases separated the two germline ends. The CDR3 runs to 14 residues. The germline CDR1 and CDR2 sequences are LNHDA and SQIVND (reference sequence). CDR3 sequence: CASSPTGGDYGYTF. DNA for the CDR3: TGTGCCAGTAGTCCGACCGGGGGTGACTATGGCTACACCTTC.

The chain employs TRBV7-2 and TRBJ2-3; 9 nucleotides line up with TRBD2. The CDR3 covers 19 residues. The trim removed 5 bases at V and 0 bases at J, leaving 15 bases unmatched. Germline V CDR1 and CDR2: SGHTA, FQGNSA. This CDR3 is CASSPEGSGGPQSTDTQYF. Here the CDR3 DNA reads TGTGCCAGCAGCCCAGAGGGTAGCGGGGGCCCCCAGAGCACAGATACGCAGTATTTT.

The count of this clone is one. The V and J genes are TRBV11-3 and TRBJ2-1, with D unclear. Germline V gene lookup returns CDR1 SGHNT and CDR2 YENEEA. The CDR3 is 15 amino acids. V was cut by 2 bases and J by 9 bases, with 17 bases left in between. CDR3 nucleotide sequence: TGTGCCAGCAGCTTAAGTGGCGAGCGACGAAGTGAGCAGTTCTTC. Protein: CASSLSGERRSEQFF.